These T cell receptor beta chains were read from a single sample in a study of cytomegalovirus exposure and HLA in healthy donors. Clones were read by immunoSEQ multiplex PCR, and TCRdb kept only the in-frame ones, dropping some. The table lists fewer than 70,000 clones, about 70% of them singletons. Sequenced: PBMCs. All receptors derive from a woman aged 30 to 39 in good health and CMV-seronegative. CDR3s include the opening cysteine and the closing phenylalanine or tryptophan. A D gene is named only where the DNA matches it firmly. Part of the rows lack a size; the others show once, few, many or a class for expanded clones.

D,V,J,size,CDR3,DNA
TRBD1,TRBV29-1,TRBJ1-1,once,CSVEDSARQGTNTEAFF,TGCAGCGTTGAAGACAGTGCCAGACAGGGGACCAACACTGAAGCTTTCTTT
.,TRBV29-1,TRBJ2-5,few,CSVGRGGTQYF,TGCAGCGTTGGTCGAGGGGGGACCCAGTACTTC
.,TRBV7-3,TRBJ1-1,.,CASSSVGGNMNTEAFF,TGTGCCAGCAGCTCAGTCGGAGGTAACATGAACACTGAAGCTTTCTTT
.,TRBV4-1,TRBJ1-2,.,CASSQGYDKDHSFYGYTF,TGCGCCAGCAGCCAAGGATACGACAAGGATCATTCGTTCTATGGCTACACCTTC
.,TRBV25-1,TRBJ1-1,.,CASSEPGLSEAFF,TGTGCCAGCAGTGAACCAGGGCTAAGTGAAGCTTTCTTT
TRBD1,TRBV5-6,TRBJ2-4,.,CASSLAAGGGNIQYF,TGTGCCAGCAGCTTGGCGGCAGGGGGCGGAAACATTCAGTACTTC
TRBD1,TRBV5-1,TRBJ2-5,.,CASSLDRVLTQYF,TGCGCCAGCAGTCTGGACAGGGTGTTGACCCAGTACTTC
.,TRBV2,TRBJ2-5,.,CATQIQETQYF,TGTGCCACCCAGATCCAAGAGACCCAGTACTTC
TRBD1,TRBV4-3,TRBJ1-1,few,CASSQDGQGEAFF,TGCGCCAGCAGCCAAGATGGACAGGGTGAAGCTTTCTTT
.,TRBV18,TRBJ1-5,.,CASSPPGDQPQHF,TGTGCCAGCTCACCACCGGGCGATCAGCCCCAGCATTTT
TRBD1,TRBV7-6,TRBJ2-1,few,CASSVPGTGGNEQFF,TGTGCCAGCAGCGTCCCCGGGACAGGGGGCAATGAGCAGTTCTTC
TRBD1,TRBV5-5,TRBJ1-3,.,CASSLATGGGNTIYF,TGTGCCAGCAGCTTGGCGACAGGGGGTGGAAACACCATATATTTT
TRBD2,TRBV2,TRBJ2-2,.,CASSRTSGGLNTGELFF,TGTGCCAGCAGTAGGACTAGCGGGGGGTTAAACACCGGGGAGCTGTTTTTT
.,TRBV5-4,TRBJ2-3,.,CASSVLSGRSTDTQYF,TGTGCCAGCAGCGTTCTGTCAGGTCGGAGCACAGATACGCAGTATTTT
TRBD2,TRBV30,TRBJ2-3,.,CAWSDPNSGGAYTQYF,TGTGCCTGGAGTGACCCGAATAGCGGGGGGGCATATACGCAGTATTTT
TRBD1,TRBV5-1,TRBJ2-7,.,CASSPDRVAPYEQYF,TGCGCCAGCAGCCCCGACAGGGTTGCCCCCTACGAGCAGTACTTC
.,TRBV5-1,TRBJ1-1,.,CASSLSGQGEAFF,TGCGCCAGCAGCTTGTCAGGGCAGGGTGAAGCTTTCTTT
TRBD1,TRBV4-3,TRBJ2-3,.,CASSQEAVTGSTDTQYF,TGCGCCAGCAGCCAAGAGGCCGTGACAGGGTCCACAGATACGCAGTATTTT
.,TRBV29-1,TRBJ1-1,.,CSAGTLNTEAFF,TGCAGCGCCGGGACTCTGAACACTGAAGCTTTCTTT
.,TRBV7-9,TRBJ2-7,.,CASSLEYGGTYEQYF,TGTGCCAGCAGCTTAGAATACGGCGGAACCTACGAGCAGTACTTC
.,TRBV28,TRBJ1-2,.,CASSLYPAREGRNYGYTF,TGTGCCAGCAGTTTATATCCCGCTCGGGAGGGAAGAAACTATGGCTACACCTTC
.,TRBV6-4,TRBJ2-7,.,CASTEVTAYEQYF,TGTGCCAGCACCGAGGTGACAGCTTACGAGCAGTACTTC
.,TRBV7-2,TRBJ2-7,few,CASSPSQGWQYF,TGTGCCAGCAGCCCGAGTCAGGGTTGGCAGTACTTC
TRBD1,TRBV2,TRBJ1-1,.,CASRGGQGGPEAFF,TGTGCCAGCAGGGGGGGACAGGGGGGGCCTGAAGCTTTCTTT
.,TRBV7-9,TRBJ1-1,.,CASSPNGGAFF,TGTGCCAGCAGCCCGAACGGGGGAGCTTTCTTT
TRBD1,TRBV10-3,TRBJ1-6,few,CAITDRVGNNSPLHF,TGTGCCATCACCGACAGGGTGGGCAATAATTCACCCCTCCACTTT
TRBD1,TRBV7-8,TRBJ2-3,many,CACSGTGYSTDTQYF,TGTGCCTGCTCCGGGACAGGGTATAGCACAGATACGCAGTATTTT
.,TRBV28,TRBJ1-2,.,CASSRTVLNYGYTF,TGTGCCAGCAGCCGGACAGTGCTTAACTATGGCTACACCTTC
.,TRBV6-6,TRBJ1-2,.,CASSQNYGYTF,TGTGCCAGCTCACAGAACTATGGCTACACCTTC
.,TRBV15,TRBJ2-3,.,CATRASLDTQYF,TGTGCCACCAGAGCATCGTTGGATACGCAGTATTTT